This T cell receptor beta chain was retrieved from a study of siplizumab effects on memory and regulatory T cells. Approximately 100,000 TCR templates per sample were assayed. The assay was immunoSEQ multiplex PCR, and TCRdb's table has in-frame clones only and misses some. The sample lists some 81,000 clones; around 93% were seen once. Broader study findings: On average, nearly 70% of mappable alloreactive CD4+ clones were Treg-derived under siplizumab, against 26.9% in controls. Memory T cells appeared less diverse than naive cells, which seemed to contribute substantially to alloresponse. The mapping of alloreactive clones to unstimulated subsets covered only a minor fraction of them.

On this clone itself: Its antigen is still unknown.

Germline V gene data show CDR1 as MRHNA and CDR2 as SNTAGT. V was clipped by 6 bases and J by 4 bases, with 16 bases between them. The CDR3 runs to 15 residues. The chain recombines TRBV6-4 with TRBJ2-1, with unresolved D. The source of this sequence is a human donor in good health. Sequenced material: CD8+ T cells sorted from blood. The CDR3 spells CASSHYGGPYNEQFF. CDR3 sequence (DNA): TGTGCCAGCAGCCACTACGGCGGACCTTACAATGAGCAGTTCTTC.